This is a list of T cell receptor beta chains from one sample in a study of patients and donors after allogeneic stem cell transplantation. Each CDR3 protein gets one entry after TCRdb re-called the RT-PCR reads with MiXCR. The sample holds 95,000 to 120,000 distinct CDR3 sequences, roughly 37% seen once. Sequenced input: blood, either unsorted or a sorted T cell fraction (not recorded which). The source is a human donor who was either an allogeneic HSCT recipient or a stem cell or donor lymphocyte infusion donor (not recorded which). It is not recorded whose cells these are; they may come from a transplant donor. Both conserved end residues are trimmed from each CDR3. Only some rows state a clone size, as once, few, many or a class for expanded clones.

CDR3aa: ASKTGGTYEQY
v_gene: TRBV28
j_gene: TRBJ2-7
abundance: few

CDR3aa: ASSRQGSGYT
v_gene: TRBV4-3
j_gene: TRBJ1-2
abundance: few

CDR3aa: ASSLVSGNPYEQY
v_gene: TRBV27
j_gene: TRBJ2-7
abundance: -

CDR3aa: ASSATGGNQPQH
v_gene: TRBV10-2
j_gene: TRBJ1-5
abundance: -

CDR3aa: APLGMNTEAF
v_gene: TRBV20-1
j_gene: TRBJ1-1
abundance: -

CDR3aa: ASSQDRQGRDEQY
v_gene: TRBV4-3
j_gene: TRBJ2-7
abundance: -

CDR3aa: ATKIFREETQY
v_gene: TRBV15
j_gene: TRBJ2-5
abundance: few

CDR3aa: ASSLASGGTEAF
v_gene: TRBV5-1
j_gene: TRBJ1-1
abundance: many

CDR3aa: ASSLNNYGYT
v_gene: TRBV7-8
j_gene: TRBJ1-2
abundance: -

CDR3aa: ATSDGYAGYT
v_gene: TRBV24-1
j_gene: TRBJ1-2
abundance: -

CDR3aa: ATSRDRVGGYT
v_gene: TRBV15
j_gene: TRBJ1-2
abundance: -

CDR3aa: ASSLFSKRELF
v_gene: TRBV12-3/TRBV12-4
j_gene: TRBJ2-2
abundance: -

CDR3aa: SAREHSSSGNTIY
v_gene: TRBV20-1
j_gene: TRBJ1-3
abundance: -

CDR3aa: ASSQDVDRDTQY
v_gene: TRBV3-1
j_gene: TRBJ2-3
abundance: -

CDR3aa: SARESSGMRNEQF
v_gene: TRBV20-1
j_gene: TRBJ2-1
abundance: -

CDR3aa: ASSVMGQSDTQY
v_gene: TRBV9
j_gene: TRBJ2-3
abundance: once

CDR3aa: ASSFGGSARETQY
v_gene: TRBV5-1
j_gene: TRBJ2-5
abundance: -

CDR3aa: ASSFSGPSYEQY
v_gene: TRBV12-3/TRBV12-4
j_gene: TRBJ2-7
abundance: -

CDR3aa: ASSLALGWTEAF
v_gene: TRBV5-5
j_gene: TRBJ1-1
abundance: few

CDR3aa: ASSFRGRLVTEAF
v_gene: TRBV6-5
j_gene: TRBJ1-1
abundance: many

CDR3aa: ASSQDHRGRNQPQH
v_gene: TRBV4-3
j_gene: TRBJ1-5
abundance: few

CDR3aa: SVGGTGREKLF
v_gene: TRBV29-1
j_gene: TRBJ1-4
abundance: -

CDR3aa: ASSPTSGTVDEKLF
v_gene: TRBV7-2
j_gene: TRBJ1-4
abundance: few

CDR3aa: ATSTRQGRGGGYT
v_gene: TRBV15
j_gene: TRBJ1-2
abundance: few

CDR3aa: ASSPSDRVVEKLF
v_gene: TRBV7-9
j_gene: TRBJ1-4
abundance: few

CDR3aa: AIRGNTDTQY
v_gene: TRBV10-3
j_gene: TRBJ2-3
abundance: -

CDR3aa: ASSLRQSGNQPQH
v_gene: TRBV28
j_gene: TRBJ1-5
abundance: -

CDR3aa: AISESTVNTGELF
v_gene: TRBV10-3
j_gene: TRBJ2-2
abundance: -

CDR3aa: SATGTSNEQF
v_gene: TRBV20-1
j_gene: TRBJ2-1
abundance: -

CDR3aa: ASSLMLLYEQY
v_gene: TRBV12-3/TRBV12-4
j_gene: TRBJ2-7
abundance: few

CDR3aa: ATSRHTTTPLH
v_gene: TRBV15
j_gene: TRBJ1-6
abundance: -

CDR3aa: ASSGTLSVNTIY
v_gene: TRBV7-9
j_gene: TRBJ1-3
abundance: -

CDR3aa: ASSDAGNTEAF
v_gene: TRBV5-1
j_gene: TRBJ1-1
abundance: -

CDR3aa: ASRKGAVETQY
v_gene: TRBV12-3/TRBV12-4
j_gene: TRBJ2-5
abundance: -

CDR3aa: SVKLGGNTEAF
v_gene: TRBV29-1
j_gene: TRBJ1-1
abundance: few